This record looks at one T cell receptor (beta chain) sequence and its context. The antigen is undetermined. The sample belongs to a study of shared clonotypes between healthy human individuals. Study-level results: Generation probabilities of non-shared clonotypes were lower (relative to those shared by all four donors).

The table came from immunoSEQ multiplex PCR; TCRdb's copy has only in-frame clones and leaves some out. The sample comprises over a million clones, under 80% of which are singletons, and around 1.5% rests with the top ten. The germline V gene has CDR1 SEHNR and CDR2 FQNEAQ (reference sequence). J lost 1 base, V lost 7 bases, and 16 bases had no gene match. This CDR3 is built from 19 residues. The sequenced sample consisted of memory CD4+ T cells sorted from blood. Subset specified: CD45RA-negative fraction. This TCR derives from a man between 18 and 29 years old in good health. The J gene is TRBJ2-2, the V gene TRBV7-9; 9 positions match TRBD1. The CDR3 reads CASTSRIGQGKVNTGELFF. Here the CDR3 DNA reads TGTGCCAGCACCTCAAGGATCGGACAGGGGAAAGTGAACACCGGGGAGCTGTTTTTT.